This T cell receptor (beta chain) stems from a study of OX40 agonist ivuxolimab in advanced cancers. The timepoints at which blood was sampled were baseline, cycle 4 day 1, and cycle 7 day 1. Concerning this clone: Its specificity is unknown.

Study findings and constraints: CD8+ T cells were the subset that, on average, had more expanded clones than CD4+.

V was clipped by 7 bases and J by 8 bases, with 9 bases between them. Germline CDR1 MDHEN, CDR2 SYDVKM. The CDR3 runs 11 residues. TCRdb's table, derived via immunoSEQ multiplex PCR, lists solely in-frame clones and lacks some. The table lists 20,000 to 25,000 clones, approximately 89% of them singletons. The source was CD4+ or CD8+ T cells sorted from blood, collected in a trial of the OX40 agonist ivuxolimab. V is TRBV28 and J is TRBJ2-1, with a possible D match to TRBD1 (5 bases). The receptor was isolated from an adult with an advanced solid tumor such as melanoma, head and neck, liver or kidney cancer. CDR3 sequence reads: CASTGFDEQFF. The CDR3 coding sequence is TGTGCCAGCACAGGGTTCGATGAGCAGTTCTTC.